Only a few counts were recorded for the clone carrying this T cell receptor (beta chain). Antigen specificity is unknown. TCRdb called the 5' RACE reads again in MiXCR, with one record for every CDR3 protein. The table shows approximately 600,000 distinct CDR3 sequences, with around 7.5% occurring only once. The data are from a study of identical twins. Study-level findings and limits: There was more out-of-frame TCR alpha sharing in monozygotic twins than models estimated. Alpha sequences that were out-of-frame and twin-shared showed an excess of low generation probability. The abundant beta clonotypes from cord blood had fewer insertions, and memory repertoires had none of this.

V dropped 6 bases and J dropped 3 bases, with 17 bases sitting between them. The CDR3 is 15 amino acids. The germline V gene encodes CDR1 MNHNS and CDR2 SASEGT. The data were also submitted as part of a second study, on yellow fever vaccine responses in identical twins.

Specimen: PBMCs. This receptor was obtained from a woman aged 18-30 years in good health. The chain uses TRBV6-1 and TRBJ1-1, with D unclear. The CDR3 spells CASRRRGGIDTEAFF. The DNA for the CDR3 is TGTGCCAGCAGACGTCGTGGTGGGATCGACACTGAAGCTTTCTTT.